Below are 9 T cell receptor beta chains sequenced from a single sample in a study of cytomegalovirus exposure and HLA in healthy donors. The PCR made use of 60 Vbeta and 13 Jbeta primers. Method: immunoSEQ multiplex PCR; TCRdb's copy keeps in-frame clones and lacks some. The sample includes about 78,000 clones, around 70% of them seen just once. The material sequenced was PBMCs. These receptors all come from a woman in her thirties or forties in good health and CMV-seropositive.

J is TRBJ1-1 and V is TRBV2; D is perhaps TRBD1 (6 bases). The CDR3 loop spans 14 amino acids. CDR1 SNHLY and CDR2 FYNNEI come from the germline V gene. V was shortened by 6 bases and J by 0 bases, with 11 bases between the two germline ends. The DNA of the CDR3 is TGTGCCAGCAGAGTGACAGGAGTGAACACTGAAGCTTTCTTT. Translated, it gives CASRVTGVNTEAFF.

This chain uses TRBV5-1 with TRBJ1-4; D is undetermined. The CDR3 sequence is 15 residues long. V shed 0 bases and J shed 2 bases, with 8 bases lying between them. CDR1 is SGHRS, CDR2 YFSETQ, per germline. The CDR3 here is CASSLEPGTNEKLFF. In DNA, the CDR3 is TGCGCCAGCAGCTTGGAACCCGGGACTAATGAAAAACTGTTTTTT.

Only a few counts were recorded for this clone. The DNA for the CDR3 is TGTGCCAGCAGCTCCGGACAGGGGGTTTCCTACGAGCAGTACTTC. Translating it yields CASSSGQGVSYEQYF. The chain recombines TRBV7-2 with TRBJ2-7; TRBD1 matches 10 bases. The CDR3 is 15 amino acids. J was trimmed by 1 base and V by 4 bases; bases with no gene match: 4. The germline gives CDR1 SGHTA, CDR2 FQGNSA. Full variable domain (remainder filled in from reference TRBV7-2 and TRBJ2-7): GAGVSQSPSNKVTEKGKDVELRCDPISGHTALYWYRQSLGQGLEFLIYFQGNSAPDKSGLPSDRFSAERTGGSVSTLTIQRTQQEDSAVYLCASSSGQGVSYEQYFGPGTRLTVT.

The rearrangement joins TRBV7-9 to TRBJ2-7, with 7 positions matching TRBD1. Trimming cost V 4 bases and J 6 bases; bases outside gene matches: 9. This CDR3 is 14 amino acids long. Germline V CDR1 and CDR2: SEHNR, FQNEAQ (reference sequence). CDR3 DNA: TGTGCCAGCAGCTGGGACAGTGAGGGGCTCGAGCAGTACTTC. Translated, it gives CASSWDSEGLEQYF.

The chain carries TRBV29-1 and TRBJ1-2, with D hard to call. The CDR3 runs 14 residues. Germline CDR1 is SQVTM and CDR2 is ANQGSEA. V was clipped by 4 bases and J by 7 bases, with 19 bases between them. CDR3 nucleotides: TGCAGCGTTGGGTCTGGAGGCGCCCTCGGTGGCTACACCTTC. Translation: CSVGSGGALGGYTF.

The genes are TRBV5-1 and TRBJ2-7; 7 bases align to TRBD2. CDR1 is SGHRS and CDR2 is YFSETQ in the germline V gene. This CDR3 contains 14 residues. J was trimmed by 3 bases and V by 3 bases; bases with no gene match: 6. This chain's CDR3 is CASSSQWGGYEQYF. CDR3 DNA sequence: TGCGCCAGCAGCTCCCAATGGGGGGGCTACGAGCAGTACTTC.

This clone appeared a few times. This rearrangement joins TRBV4-1 to TRBJ1-2; a weak D match, TRBD1 (6 bases). Germline V gene data show CDR1 as MGHRA and CDR2 as YSYEKL. This CDR3 is built from 17 residues. V lost 10 bases and J 4 bases, leaving 28 bases between the germline ends. CDR3 in DNA: TGCGCCACCAGTACGGACGGATTCCAACAGGGACCCTATGGCTACACCTTC. It translates to CATSTDGFQQGPYGYTF.

This clone was observed a handful of times. The CDR3 loop is CASSLDRGTAFF. The CDR3 DNA follows: TGTGCCAGCAGCTTAGACAGGGGTACAGCTTTCTTT. V and J are TRBV7-2 and TRBJ1-1, with 7 bases matching TRBD1. This CDR3 comprises 12 residues. J gave up 10 bases and V 1 base, and 3 bases lay outside the gene matches. Germline V gene lookup returns CDR1 SGHTA and CDR2 FQGNSA.

The rearrangement uses TRBV6-5 and TRBJ1-1; D may be TRBD1 (5 bases). The germline V and J ends were trimmed by 0 bases and 5 bases, with 10 bases remaining between them. The CDR3 length is 14 residues. The V gene's germline CDR1 is MNHEY and CDR2 SVGAGI. This CDR3 reads CASSYSGVRTEAFF. DNA of the CDR3: TGTGCCAGCAGTTACTCAGGGGTACGGACTGAAGCTTTCTTT.